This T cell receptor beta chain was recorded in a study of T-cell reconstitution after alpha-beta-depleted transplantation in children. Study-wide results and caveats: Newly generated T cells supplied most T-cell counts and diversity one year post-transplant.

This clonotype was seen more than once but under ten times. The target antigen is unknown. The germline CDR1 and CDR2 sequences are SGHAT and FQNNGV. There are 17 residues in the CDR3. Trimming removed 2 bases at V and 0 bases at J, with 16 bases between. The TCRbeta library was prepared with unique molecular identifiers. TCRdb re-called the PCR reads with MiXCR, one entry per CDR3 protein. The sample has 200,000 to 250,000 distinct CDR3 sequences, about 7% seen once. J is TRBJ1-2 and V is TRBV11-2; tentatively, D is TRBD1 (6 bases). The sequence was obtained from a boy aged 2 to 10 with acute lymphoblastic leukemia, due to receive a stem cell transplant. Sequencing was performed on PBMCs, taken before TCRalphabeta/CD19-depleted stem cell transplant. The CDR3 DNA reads TGTGCCAGCAGCTTATATATGTCAGGGGATCCTAACTATGGCTACACCTTC. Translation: CASSLYMSGDPNYGYTF.